A selection of T cell receptor beta chains follows, all from one sample in a study of blood T cell repertoires in COVID-19. Clones were read by immunoSEQ multiplex PCR, and TCRdb kept only the in-frame ones, dropping some. The top ten hold about 4.6% of the sample, which has fewer than 350,000 clones, approximately 90% seen once. Sequencing used peripheral blood. The source is a man aged 35 to 55 with acute or convalescent COVID-19. Each CDR3 is given with its conserved first and last residue. The D gene is left open where the match is weak. Rows may omit the clone size; those that give it use once, few, many or a size class.

cdr3_nt: TGTGCCAGCAGCACCTTAGGACAGTTCTACAATGAGCAGTTCTTC
cdr3_aa: CASSTLGQFYNEQFF
d_call: .
v_call: TRBV11-2
j_call: TRBJ2-1
clone_size: .

cdr3_nt: TGTGCCAGCAGCTTAGGACAGGCTAGCTCTGGAAACACCATATATTTT
cdr3_aa: CASSLGQASSGNTIYF
d_call: .
v_call: TRBV7-2
j_call: TRBJ1-3
clone_size: .

cdr3_nt: TGTGCCAGTAGGACAGGGGGCGCAGCTTACCCCTATGGCTACACCTTC
cdr3_aa: CASRTGGAAYPYGYTF
d_call: TRBD1
v_call: TRBV19
j_call: TRBJ1-2
clone_size: .

cdr3_nt: TGTGCCAGCACCTCCCTGAACACTGAAGCTTTCTTT
cdr3_aa: CASTSLNTEAFF
d_call: .
v_call: TRBV13
j_call: TRBJ1-1
clone_size: few

cdr3_nt: TGTGCCAGCAGTGAACTTGGACTCGACTACGAGCAGTACTTC
cdr3_aa: CASSELGLDYEQYF
d_call: .
v_call: TRBV6-1
j_call: TRBJ2-7
clone_size: .

cdr3_nt: TGTGCCAGCAGCCGGGACAGGGGAAAAGCTTTCTTT
cdr3_aa: CASSRDRGKAFF
d_call: TRBD1
v_call: TRBV7-2
j_call: TRBJ1-1
clone_size: .

cdr3_nt: TGTGCCAGCAGCTTGGCCAGGGGGCTCCCGCAGGACTACGAGCAGTACTTC
cdr3_aa: CASSLARGLPQDYEQYF
d_call: TRBD1
v_call: TRBV5-5
j_call: TRBJ2-7
clone_size: .

cdr3_nt: TGTGCCAGCAGCCTTCAGGGGTTTCACTACGAGCAGTACTTC
cdr3_aa: CASSLQGFHYEQYF
d_call: .
v_call: TRBV13
j_call: TRBJ2-7
clone_size: .

cdr3_nt: TGTGCCAGCAGTCCCGACAGGGTTTGGTCCTACGAGCAGTACTTC
cdr3_aa: CASSPDRVWSYEQYF
d_call: TRBD1
v_call: TRBV6-6
j_call: TRBJ2-7
clone_size: .

cdr3_nt: TGTGCCAGTAGTAAAAAAGGTCGGTGGCAGGTCCCCTACAATGAGCAGTTCTTC
cdr3_aa: CASSKKGRWQVPYNEQFF
d_call: .
v_call: TRBV19
j_call: TRBJ2-1
clone_size: .

cdr3_nt: TGTGCCAGCAGCTCCCTAACTGACCGGGGTGGCTACACCTTC
cdr3_aa: CASSSLTDRGGYTF
d_call: .
v_call: TRBV11-2
j_call: TRBJ1-2
clone_size: .

cdr3_nt: TGTGCCAGTAGTTACCGGGACAGGAGAGACGGCTACACCTTC
cdr3_aa: CASSYRDRRDGYTF
d_call: TRBD1
v_call: TRBV19
j_call: TRBJ1-2
clone_size: .

cdr3_nt: TGTGCCAGCAGCCAAGATCATTCTCGAGTGGAACAGGGGATAGAGCAGTTCTTC
cdr3_aa: CASSQDHSRVEQGIEQFF
d_call: TRBD1
v_call: TRBV4-2
j_call: TRBJ2-1
clone_size: .

cdr3_nt: TGTGCCAGCGGATCCCCGGCGGGGGGTGATCAGCCCCAGCATTTT
cdr3_aa: CASGSPAGGDQPQHF
d_call: .
v_call: TRBV6-6
j_call: TRBJ1-5
clone_size: .

cdr3_nt: TGTGCCTGGAGTTGGCAGGGGGCCTACGAGCAGTACTTC
cdr3_aa: CAWSWQGAYEQYF
d_call: TRBD1
v_call: TRBV30
j_call: TRBJ2-7
clone_size: .

cdr3_nt: TGTGCCAGCAGCGGAGGGACCCCCTCTTTCCACGAGCAGTACTTC
cdr3_aa: CASSGGTPSFHEQYF
d_call: .
v_call: TRBV4-2
j_call: TRBJ2-7
clone_size: few

cdr3_nt: TGTGCCAGCAGCCAGGGACAGACAAATAATTCACCCCTCCACTTT
cdr3_aa: CASSQGQTNNSPLHF
d_call: TRBD1
v_call: TRBV3-1/TRBV3-2
j_call: TRBJ1-6
clone_size: .

cdr3_nt: TGTGCCAGCAGTGAAGATCTTGCAGATACGCAGTATTTT
cdr3_aa: CASSEDLADTQYF
d_call: .
v_call: TRBV2
j_call: TRBJ2-3
clone_size: .

cdr3_nt: TGTGCCACCAGTGATGGCGGGGGTCCTACGAGCCAGCCCCAGCATTTT
cdr3_aa: CATSDGGGPTSQPQHF
d_call: .
v_call: TRBV24-1
j_call: TRBJ1-5
clone_size: .

cdr3_nt: TGTGCCAGTAGTATGGATCCAGGGATATACACTGAAGCTTTCTTT
cdr3_aa: CASSMDPGIYTEAFF
d_call: .
v_call: TRBV19
j_call: TRBJ1-1
clone_size: .

cdr3_nt: TGTGCCAGCATGGGCCTAGCGGGGGGCACCGGGGAGCTGTTTTTT
cdr3_aa: CASMGLAGGTGELFF
d_call: TRBD2
v_call: TRBV2
j_call: TRBJ2-2
clone_size: .

cdr3_nt: TGTGCCACCCACCCCGGACAGGCCCCTAATGAAAAACTGTTTTTT
cdr3_aa: CATHPGQAPNEKLFF
d_call: TRBD1
v_call: TRBV6-5
j_call: TRBJ1-4
clone_size: .

cdr3_nt: TGTGCCACCAGCGGGGGACAGATTTACAATGAGCAGTTCTTC
cdr3_aa: CATSGGQIYNEQFF
d_call: TRBD1
v_call: TRBV15
j_call: TRBJ2-1
clone_size: .

cdr3_nt: TGTGCCAGCAGTGTGAACTCAGGGGTTTACAATGAGCAGTTCTTC
cdr3_aa: CASSVNSGVYNEQFF
d_call: .
v_call: TRBV2
j_call: TRBJ2-1
clone_size: .

cdr3_nt: TGTGCCAGCAACTATCTCCGGGACAGGGTTAATTACGAGCAGTACTTC
cdr3_aa: CASNYLRDRVNYEQYF
d_call: TRBD1
v_call: TRBV2
j_call: TRBJ2-7
clone_size: .

cdr3_nt: TGTGCCAGCAGTGACGGGGCAGGGGGACGGACTGAAGCTTTCTTT
cdr3_aa: CASSDGAGGRTEAFF
d_call: TRBD1
v_call: TRBV6-1
j_call: TRBJ1-1
clone_size: .

cdr3_nt: TGTGCCAGCAGCTTAACCAGGGAGGTAGGAAACACCATATATTTT
cdr3_aa: CASSLTREVGNTIYF
d_call: .
v_call: TRBV7-9
j_call: TRBJ1-3
clone_size: .

cdr3_nt: TGCGCCAGCAGCACCCAGACAGGCTCTAGCACAGATACGCAGTATTTT
cdr3_aa: CASSTQTGSSTDTQYF
d_call: .
v_call: TRBV5-1
j_call: TRBJ2-3
clone_size: .

cdr3_nt: TGTGCCAGCAGCCAAGGGGCCACCTACTATGGCTACACCTTC
cdr3_aa: CASSQGATYYGYTF
d_call: .
v_call: TRBV3-1/TRBV3-2
j_call: TRBJ1-2
clone_size: once

cdr3_nt: TGTGCCAGCAGCTCCGGGATTTACGAGCAGTACTTC
cdr3_aa: CASSSGIYEQYF
d_call: .
v_call: TRBV13
j_call: TRBJ2-7
clone_size: few

cdr3_nt: TGTGCCAGCAGGGGACAGGAAAACTATGGCTACACCTTC
cdr3_aa: CASRGQENYGYTF
d_call: TRBD1
v_call: TRBV2
j_call: TRBJ1-2
clone_size: .

cdr3_nt: TGTGCCAGCAGCCGCGGACAGGGGGAAAAACTGTTTTTT
cdr3_aa: CASSRGQGEKLFF
d_call: TRBD1
v_call: TRBV14
j_call: TRBJ1-4
clone_size: .

cdr3_nt: TGTGCCAGCAGTCTCTACGCAACTAATGAAAAACTGTTTTTT
cdr3_aa: CASSLYATNEKLFF
d_call: .
v_call: TRBV27
j_call: TRBJ1-4
clone_size: .

cdr3_nt: TGTGCCACCAGCAGACCCGGTGTGGGGGGGAACTATGGCTACACCTTC
cdr3_aa: CATSRPGVGGNYGYTF
d_call: .
v_call: TRBV15
j_call: TRBJ1-2
clone_size: .

cdr3_nt: TGTGCCAGCAGTGACTTGGCCGGGGGGTTCTATGGCTACACCTTC
cdr3_aa: CASSDLAGGFYGYTF
d_call: .
v_call: TRBV6-4
j_call: TRBJ1-2
clone_size: .